This T cell receptor beta chain was sequenced during a study of T cells after yellow fever vaccination. A note on this clonotype: Its matching antigen is unknown.

Study-wide results and limits: Post-booster samples contained most primary-vaccination clones (around 95% CD4, 88% CD8). Some clonotypes were seen in both the CD4 and the CD8 compartments. These made up a small share and likely arose from convergent recombination. Bulk-population clonotypes that are abundant could appear as contaminants in FACS-sorted repertoires.

The 5'RACE template-switching step produced TCR cDNA and added a universal primer site and UMIs. A single record per CDR3 protein comes from TCRdb applying MiXCR to the 5' RACE reads. The sample yields some 560,000 distinct CDR3 sequences, 15% to 20% seen once. This CDR3 spans 14 amino acids. Deletions cut 4 bases from V and 5 bases from J, with 16 bases between. Germline V CDR1 and CDR2: SGDLS, YYNGEE. The J gene is TRBJ2-7, the V gene TRBV9; TRBD1 or TRBD2 may be the D gene (5 bases each). The TCR was taken from a man aged 25-45 years who received the YFV17D yellow fever vaccine. Sequenced material: PBMCs, taken 15 days after the yellow fever booster vaccination. CDR3 nucleotides: TGTGCCAGCAGCCCAGCCGGGACCCTCCACGAGCAGTACTTC. It codes for CASSPAGTLHEQYF. Together with reference TRBV9 and TRBJ2-7, the CDR3 gives the full variable domain: DSGVTQTPKHLITATGQRVTLRCSPRSGDLSVYWYQQSLDQGLQFLIQYYNGEERAKGNILERFSAQQFPDLHSELNLSSLELGDSALYFCASSPAGTLHEQYFGPGTRLTVT.